The following is a TCR beta chain sequence with its context. Its antigen is currently unknown. This sample is drawn from a study of T-cell memory formation after mild COVID-19. The CDR3 is 16 amino acids. Germline V gene sequence: CDR1 MGHRA, CDR2 YSYEKL. J gave up 5 bases and V 0 bases, and 6 bases lay outside the gene matches. The study's findings and limits: Some clones that responded were present in memory (sampled pre-infection), which suggests cross-reactive memory joined. Clones contracting over day 15 to 85 were CD4/CD8 balanced, with later expanders leaning CD4+.

TCRalpha and TCRbeta libraries used 5'RACE with constant-segment primers and UMIs. TCRdb independently ran MiXCR on the 5' RACE reads; one entry per CDR3 protein. The data show under 450,000 distinct CDR3 sequences, with less than 25% seen just once and around 20% held by the top ten. Specimen: PBMCs or a T cell subset sorted from them (not recorded which). The source is a man between 18 and 35 years old who had mild COVID-19 (a few samples of this study predate the infection). Cell type and time point are not known. The chain is built from TRBV4-1 and TRBJ1-2; the match to TRBD1 covers 10 bases. The CDR3 DNA follows: TGCGCCAGCAGCCAAGAAGGGACAGGGGCGGAATATGGCTACACCTTC. This gives the protein CASSQEGTGAEYGYTF.